One sample yielded the 2 T cell receptor beta chains listed below, sequenced in a study of early T cells in non-severe SARS-CoV-2 infection. TCRdb ran MiXCR on the 5' RACE reads and lists one entry per CDR3 protein. The sample includes 70,000 to 85,000 distinct CDR3 sequences, 9% to 15% of them seen just once. The sample in question was whole blood, obtained at baseline. These receptors all come from an adult who was a healthcare worker with PCR-confirmed SARS-CoV-2 infection or an uninfected control (not recorded which). The donor label of this sample is uncertain.

This clonotype was recorded a few times. The rearrangement links TRBV29-1 to TRBJ2-5, with D possibly matching TRBD1 (6 bases). The CDR3 contains 12 residues. The V gene lost 0 bases and the J gene lost 5 bases, with 7 bases spanning the gap. CDR1 and CDR2 (germline): SQVTM, ANQGSEA. CDR3 in DNA: TGCAGCGTTGAAGAAGGGGGTGAGACCCAGTACTTC. Translated: CSVEEGGETQYF.

The sample holds many counts of this clonotype. This chain connects TRBV28 to TRBJ2-7; unclear D gene. Germline V gene sequence: CDR1 MDHEN, CDR2 SYDVKM. With 1 base removed from V and 1 base from J, the gap between germline ends came to 14 bases. The CDR3 runs to 16 residues. CDR3 protein: CASSLLDGIQSYEQYF. The CDR3 coding sequence is TGTGCCAGCAGTTTATTGGACGGAATACAGTCCTACGAGCAGTACTTC.